The 18 T cell receptor beta chains given below trace back to one sample, sequenced in a study of T cell repertoires in cytomegalovirus infection. A single record per CDR3 protein comes from TCRdb applying MiXCR to the reads. The table lists more than 150,000 distinct CDR3 sequences, 23% of them singletons. The sample consisted of PBMCs. The receptor set was obtained from a human donor in good health (CMV status not recorded). Some clones in this sample may be carry-over from other donors' samples.

This clonotype was counted ten times or more. This chain joins TRBV11-2 and TRBJ1-1; no firm D call. Germline CDR1 is SGHAT and CDR2 is FQNNGV. The CDR3 has 13 amino acids. Trimming stripped 2 bases from V and 6 bases from J, with 10 bases between. The CDR3 sequence: CASSLKGFAEAFF. The CDR3 coding sequence is TGTGCCAGCAGCTTAAAAGGATTTGCTGAAGCTTTCTTT.

This sequence joins TRBV12-3 or TRBV12-4 and TRBJ1-1; the match to TRBD1 covers 8 bases. The CDR3 is 15 amino acids. V lost 6 bases and J lost 3; bases outside the gene matches: 9. CDR3 coding DNA: TGTGCCAGCAGCCAAACAGGGGGGGGAGACACTGAAGCTTTCTTT. It translates to CASSQTGGGDTEAFF.

This clonotype turned up a few times. The rearrangement joins TRBV11-2 to TRBJ2-1, with TRBD2 as a possible D gene (6 bases). The germline CDR1 and CDR2 sequences are SGHAT and FQNNGV. The V end lost 0 bases, the J end lost 9 bases, and 9 bases lay between the germline ends. CDR3 length: 13 amino acids. The CDR3 protein is CASSLDNGGEQFF. Written as DNA, the CDR3 is TGTGCCAGCAGCTTAGATAACGGGGGTGAGCAGTTCTTC.

There are many counts of this clonotype. This chain links TRBV7-6 with TRBJ1-1, with 12 bases fitting TRBD1. Germline CDR1 is SGHVS and CDR2 is FNYEAQ. Losses at the gene ends were 5 bases for V and 2 bases for J; bases not matched to a gene: 15. The CDR3 covers 19 residues. CDR3 region: CASSIKGGGQGALNTEAFF. CDR3 nucleotide sequence: TGTGCCAGCAGCATAAAGGGTGGGGGACAGGGGGCGCTTAACACTGAAGCTTTCTTT.

CDR3 sequence reads: CASSLWATGLAGSGANEQFF. In DNA form, the CDR3 reads TGTGCCAGCAGCTTATGGGCCACGGGACTAGCGGGCTCAGGGGCGAATGAGCAGTTCTTC. The V and J genes are TRBV7-3 and TRBJ2-1, with 12 bases fitting TRBD2. The CDR3 totals 20 residues. With 2 bases clipped from V and 7 bases from J, the junction kept 18 bases outside the gene matches. Germline V gives CDR1 SGHTA, CDR2 FQGTGA.

In its sample, this clonotype was seen a few times. The chain carries TRBV6-1 and TRBJ2-7; 10 positions match TRBD1. This CDR3 is built from 15 residues. After removal of 5 bases from V and 5 bases from J, the junction contained 9 bases not matched to a gene. Germline values: CDR1 MNHNS, CDR2 SASEGT. CDR3 sequence (DNA): TGTGCCAGCAGTCCGCGTGGGACAGGGGCGCACGAGCAGTACTTC. Translation gives CASSPRGTGAHEQYF.

The genes are TRBV12-3 or TRBV12-4 and TRBJ2-1; 14 bases align to TRBD2. The trim removed 5 bases at V and 2 bases at J, leaving 8 bases unmatched. The CDR3 spans 18 residues. In DNA, the CDR3 is TGTGCCAGCAGTCGGACTAGCGGGGGGCGGATGGCCTACAATGAGCAGTTCTTC. This encodes CASSRTSGGRMAYNEQFF.

This clonotype turned up a few times. The rearrangement links TRBV2 to TRBJ2-5, with D tentatively TRBD2 (5 bases). Germline CDR1 SNHLY, CDR2 FYNNEI. The CDR3 sequence is 15 residues long. Trimming shortened V by 5 bases and J by 1 base, and 14 bases separated the two germline ends. The CDR3 is CASSTQRSPQETQYF. The CDR3 DNA is TGTGCCAGCAGTACCCAGCGGAGCCCCCAAGAGACCCAGTACTTC.

The chain recombines TRBV12-3 or TRBV12-4 with TRBJ1-5; D remains unclear. The V gene lost 3 bases and the J gene lost 3 bases, with 9 bases spanning the gap. This CDR3 is built from 14 residues. CDR3 coding DNA: TGTGCCAGCAGTTTCTTGGGGTCCAATCAGCCCCAGCATTTT. Protein sequence: CASSFLGSNQPQHF.

The V gene is TRBV7-9, the J gene TRBJ2-7; 12 bases are a match to TRBD2. CDR3 size: 17 residues. J lost 1 base, V lost 5 bases, and 9 bases had no gene match. Germline CDR1 reads SEHNR; CDR2 reads FQNEAQ (reference sequence). The DNA for the CDR3 is TGTGCCAGCAGCCCGACTAGCGGGGGTCCAAATTCCTACGAGCAGTACTTC. Encoded protein: CASSPTSGGPNSYEQYF.

The CDR3 coding sequence is TGTGCCACCCGGACAGGGACTAACACCGGGGAGCTGTTTTTT. Residues: CATRTGTNTGELFF. The chain is built from TRBV2 and TRBJ2-2; 8 bases are a match to TRBD1. CDR1 is SNHLY and CDR2 is FYNNEI in the germline V gene. V was clipped by 10 bases and J by 2 bases; unmatched bases: 6. This CDR3 spans 14 amino acids.

This clonotype was detected only a few times. The rearrangement joins TRBV28 to TRBJ2-7; D is unclear. Germline V gene data show CDR1 as MDHEN and CDR2 as SYDVKM. CDR3 length equals 12 residues. The V end lost 4 bases, the J end lost 2 bases, and 6 bases lay between the germline ends. The chain's CDR3 is CASSSHAYEQYF. The CDR3 DNA follows: TGTGCCAGCAGTTCTCATGCCTACGAGCAGTACTTC.

At least ten counts were recorded for this clonotype. CDR3 loop: CASSLAGSGANVLTF. The CDR3 bases are TGTGCCAGCAGTTTAGCCGGCTCTGGGGCCAACGTCCTGACTTTC. J is TRBJ2-6 and V is TRBV28; D ambiguous. There are 15 residues in the CDR3. CDR1 is MDHEN and CDR2 is SYDVKM in the germline V gene. Between the trimmed V and J ends, which lost 2 bases and 0 bases, there was a span of 5 bases.

This clonotype appeared a single time. This may arise from a read error, as a much more abundant clone is one base away. The genes are TRBV7-8 and TRBJ2-3; 8 positions match TRBD2. CDR3 length: 17 amino acids. Germline values: CDR1 SGHVS, CDR2 FQNEAQ. The junction had 11 bases not matched to a gene; V was cut back by 5 bases and J by 1 base. The CDR3, as DNA: TGTGCCAGCAGCCCAAGGACTGGCGGGGGGCGCACAGATACGCAGTATTTT. Translating it yields CASSPRTGGGRTDTQYF. The full variable domain, completed using reference TRBV7-8 and TRBJ2-3, is GAGVSQSPRYKVAKRGQDVALRCDPISGHVSLFWYQQALGQGPEFLTYFQNEAQLDKSGLPSDRFFAERPEGSVSTLKIQRTQQEDSAVYLCASSPRTGGGRTDTQYFGPGTRLTVL.

The gene calls are TRBV12-3 or TRBV12-4 and TRBJ2-2; 7 bases align to TRBD1. Germline trimming cut 5 bases from V and 2 bases from J; bases unmatched to any gene: 2. This CDR3 region has 14 residues. The CDR3 DNA reads as TGTGCCAGCAGTCGACAGGGAAACACCGGGGAGCTGTTTTTT. It encodes CASSRQGNTGELFF.

This clonotype has only a few counts. The V call is TRBV20-1, the J call TRBJ2-3; the match to TRBD2 covers 7 bases. The CDR3 spans 13 residues. CDR1 is DFQATT, CDR2 SNEGSKA, per germline (reference sequence). The ends lost 7 bases at V and 3 bases at J; junction bases unmatched: 7. The CDR3, as DNA: TGCAGTGAAGAGCGGGGTGCTACAGATACGCAGTATTTT. This sequence encodes CSEERGATDTQYF.

The table lists this clonotype with a few counts. The rearrangement joins TRBV5-1 to TRBJ2-6; no clear D. The CDR3 totals 15 residues. Germline V CDR1 and CDR2: SGHRS, YFSETQ. The V end lost 3 bases, the J end lost 0 bases, and 7 bases lay between the germline ends. CDR3 amino acids: CASSSGSSGANVLTF. The CDR3 nucleotides read TGCGCCAGCAGCTCAGGTAGCTCTGGGGCCAACGTCCTGACTTTC.

There are a few counts of this clonotype. The DNA for the CDR3 is TGTGCCAGCAGCGCACCGAACACTGAAGCTTTCTTT. Protein sequence: CASSAPNTEAFF. This chain connects TRBV7-6 to TRBJ1-1; D is unresolved. With 5 bases removed from V and 1 base from J, the gap between germline ends came to 5 bases. There are 12 residues in the CDR3. Germline V gene data show CDR1 as SGHVS and CDR2 as FNYEAQ.